These 23 T cell receptor beta chains originate from one sample sequenced in a study of T-cell memory formation after mild COVID-19. TCRdb re-analysed the 5' RACE reads in MiXCR, keeping a single row per CDR3 protein. The sample contains around 310,000 distinct CDR3 sequences, roughly 13% of which appear only once. The sample comprised PBMCs or a T cell subset sorted from them (not recorded which). The receptors were gathered from a man aged 18 to 29 who had mild COVID-19 (a few samples of this study predate the infection). Cell type and time point are not known.

This clonotype appeared a few times. The rearrangement links TRBV6-2 or TRBV6-3 to TRBJ1-1, with 8 nucleotides matching TRBD1. This CDR3 has 15 amino acids. The germline V gene encodes CDR1 MNHEY and CDR2 SVGEGT. V gave up 4 bases and J gave up 4 bases; unmatched junction bases: 8. The CDR3 nucleotides are TGTGCCAGCAGTTTGTGGACAGGGAGGGTCACTGAAGCTTTCTTT. It translates to CASSLWTGRVTEAFF.

This clonotype appeared a single time. This chain connects TRBV20-1 to TRBJ2-7; 7 nucleotides align to TRBD2. The junction had 5 bases not matched to a gene; V was cut back by 4 bases and J by 5 bases. From germline, CDR1 is DFQATT and CDR2 SNEGSKA (reference sequence). The CDR3 extends over 12 amino acids. The CDR3 coding sequence is TGCAGTGCTACCCCCCGGGAGGACGAGCAGTACTTC. This translates into CSATPREDEQYF.

There are a few counts of this clonotype. This chain joins TRBV5-1 and TRBJ1-1, with 7 positions matching TRBD1. Trimming at V came to 3 bases and at J to 1 base, leaving 15 bases not matched to a gene. The V gene's germline CDR1 is SGHRS and CDR2 YFSETQ. CDR3 length: 18 residues. CDR3 residues: CASSSGRWTGRGNTEAFF. In nucleotides, the CDR3 is TGCGCCAGCAGCTCGGGCCGTTGGACAGGTCGTGGGAACACTGAAGCTTTCTTT.

This clonotype appeared a few times. The chain carries TRBV7-2 and TRBJ2-5, with D maybe TRBD1 (6 bases). The germline V gene has CDR1 SGHTA and CDR2 FQGNSA. This CDR3 spans 14 amino acids. Trimming took off 5 bases at V and 5 bases at J, with 15 bases between the two ends. The CDR3 spells CASSLWTDKETQYF. The CDR3 nucleotides read TGTGCCAGCAGCCTCTGGACAGACAAGGAGACCCAGTACTTC.

The V and J genes are TRBV27 and TRBJ2-3; 10 nucleotides line up with TRBD1. Germline CDR1 MNHEY, CDR2 SMNVEV (reference sequence). The CDR3 is 15 residues long. J was trimmed by 7 bases and V by 7 bases; bases with no gene match: 11. In DNA, the CDR3 is TGTGCCAGCACCAATTGGACAGGGGGAAAGAATACGCAGTATTTT. Its translation is CASTNWTGGKNTQYF.

This clonotype was detected ten times or more. V usage is TRBV3-1 and J usage is TRBJ2-6; D call uncertain. V shed 6 bases and J shed 0 bases, with 6 bases lying between them. This CDR3 is built from 14 residues. Germline values: CDR1 LGHDT, CDR2 YNNKEL (reference sequence). The CDR3 sequence: CASSTSSGANVLTF. In DNA, the CDR3 is TGTGCCAGCAGTACCAGCTCTGGGGCCAACGTCCTGACTTTC.

This CDR3 reads CASSLVIGGAKNIQYF. The DNA of the CDR3 is TGTGCCAGCAGCTTAGTTATTGGGGGAGCCAAAAACATTCAGTACTTC. The V gene is TRBV7-2, the J gene TRBJ2-4; D is perhaps TRBD1 or TRBD2 (5 bases each). Germline lookup yields CDR1 SGHTA and CDR2 FQGNSA. This CDR3 has 16 residues. V shed 1 base and J shed 0 bases, with 10 bases lying between them. The variable domain in full, completed from reference TRBV7-2 and TRBJ2-4, reads GAGVSQSPSNKVTEKGKDVELRCDPISGHTALYWYRQSLGQGLEFLIYFQGNSAPDKSGLPSDRFSAERTGGSVSTLTIQRTQQEDSAVYLCASSLVIGGAKNIQYFGAGTRLSVL.

The V gene is TRBV5-4, the J gene TRBJ2-7; D is possibly TRBD2 (5 bases). The CDR3 consists of 13 residues. Trimming removed 4 bases at V and 2 bases at J, with 10 bases between. Per the germline V gene, CDR1 is SGHNT and CDR2 is YYREEE (reference sequence). The chain's CDR3 is CASSQKGAYEQYF. Written as DNA, the CDR3 is TGTGCCAGCAGCCAGAAGGGAGCCTACGAGCAGTACTTC. Looking up the rest from reference TRBV5-4 and TRBJ2-7 gives the full variable domain: ETGVTQSPTHLIKTRGQQVTLRCSSQSGHNTVSWYQQALGQGPQFIFQYYREEENGRGNFPPRFSGLQFPNYSSELNVNALELDDSALYLCASSQKGAYEQYFGPGTRLTVT.

This clonotype was detected many times. This sequence joins TRBV5-1 and TRBJ2-7; TRBD1 or TRBD2 may be the D gene (5 bases each). This CDR3 has 15 residues. The V end lost 0 bases, the J end lost 4 bases, and 14 bases lay between the germline ends. CDR1 is SGHRS, CDR2 YFSETQ, per germline. The CDR3 nucleotides are TGCGCCAGCAGCTTGGGGGACGGGACCGTTTACGAGCAGTACTTC. Translated, it gives CASSLGDGTVYEQYF.

This clonotype was counted a single time. The chain carries TRBV12-3 or TRBV12-4 and TRBJ1-2, with D possibly being TRBD1 (5 bases). Trimming removed 3 bases at V and 6 bases at J, with 11 bases between. The CDR3 totals 13 residues. CDR3 in amino acids: CASSFQGINGYTF. In nucleotides, the CDR3 is TGTGCCAGCAGTTTCCAGGGCATCAATGGCTACACCTTC.

This sequence joins TRBV20-1 and TRBJ2-3, with 11 bases aligning to TRBD2. Germline assignment: CDR1 DFQATT and CDR2 SNEGSKA (reference sequence). With 3 bases clipped from V and 6 bases from J, the junction kept 11 bases outside the gene matches. The CDR3 spans 16 residues. CDR3 DNA sequence: TGCAGTGCTAGTCTCGCCCTAGCGGGGGGTCGGGATACGCAGTATTTT. Its translation is CSASLALAGGRDTQYF.

The chain recombines TRBV6-5 with TRBJ2-3; D remains unclear. Trimming removed 2 bases at V and 2 bases at J, with 11 bases between. The CDR3 loop spans 15 amino acids. Per the germline V gene, CDR1 is MNHEY and CDR2 is SVGAGI. The CDR3 nucleotides read TGTGCCAGCAGTTACGGGTTCGGTAACACAGATACGCAGTATTTT. Amino acid sequence: CASSYGFGNTDTQYF.

The chain has TRBV7-9 and TRBJ1-6; perhaps TRBD1 as D (5 bases). The CDR3 consists of 13 residues. The germline gives CDR1 SEHNR, CDR2 FQNEAQ (reference sequence). Trimming pared 5 bases from V and 7 bases from J, leaving 9 bases between. The CDR3 DNA is TGTGCCAGCAGCGATCGACAGAATTCACCCCTCCACTTT. It translates to CASSDRQNSPLHF. Full variable domain (rest looked up from reference TRBV7-9 and TRBJ1-6): DTGVSQNPRHKITKRGQNVTFRCDPISEHNRLYWYRQTLGQGPEFLTYFQNEAQLEKSRLLSDRFSAERPKGSFSTLEIQRTEQGDSAMYLCASSDRQNSPLHFGNGTRLTVT.

The chain uses TRBV6-2 or TRBV6-3 and TRBJ1-2; D is unclear. In germline, CDR1 is MNHEY, CDR2 SVGEGT. The CDR3 contains 13 residues. Trimming removed 5 bases at V and 5 bases at J, with 12 bases between. CDR3 in DNA: TGTGCCAGCAGTAACCCCCCGGCGTATGGCTACACCTTC. Residues: CASSNPPAYGYTF.

This rearrangement joins TRBV7-9 to TRBJ2-1, with D perhaps matching TRBD1 or TRBD2 (7 bases each). Germline lookup yields CDR1 SEHNR and CDR2 FQNEAQ (reference sequence). There are 15 residues in the CDR3. Deletions cut 5 bases from V and 4 bases from J, with 15 bases between. The CDR3 sequence is CASSPRGGAYNEQFF. CDR3 sequence (DNA): TGTGCCAGCAGCCCCAGGGGGGGGGCTTACAATGAGCAGTTCTTC.

This clonotype has more than one count but fewer than ten. The rearrangement uses TRBV18 and TRBJ1-5, with D unclear. Per the germline V gene, CDR1 is KGHSH and CDR2 is LQKENI. Trimming removed 3 bases from V and 4 bases from J, with 10 bases in between. The CDR3 runs 14 residues. CDR3 sequence: CASSPDLLNQPQHF. The DNA for the CDR3 is TGTGCCAGCTCACCGGATTTACTAAATCAGCCCCAGCATTTT. Based on the CDR3 plus reference TRBV18 and TRBJ1-5, the full variable domain is NAGVMQNPRHLVRRRGQEARLRCSPMKGHSHVYWYRQLPEEGLKFMVYLQKENIIDESGMPKERFSAEFPKEGPSILRIQQVVRGDSAAYFCASSPDLLNQPQHFGDGTRLSIL.

In this sample, this clonotype turned up a few times. The rearrangement joins TRBV6-5 to TRBJ2-7; 8 nucleotides agree with TRBD1. Germline-derived CDR1 and CDR2 are MNHEY and SVGAGI. This CDR3 is built from 13 residues. V dropped 6 bases and J dropped 2; count of bases not matched to a gene: 3. CDR3 in amino acids: CASSHRGAYEQYV. In DNA form, the CDR3 reads TGTGCCAGCAGCCACAGGGGGGCCTACGAGCAGTACGTC.

This clonotype was detected a few times. V usage is TRBV7-2 and J usage is TRBJ2-5; 12 bases map to TRBD2. Trimming at V came to 4 bases and at J to 0 bases, leaving 6 bases not matched to a gene. CDR1 is SGHTA and CDR2 is FQGNSA in the germline V gene. The CDR3 consists of 17 residues. The CDR3 DNA reads as TGTGCCAGCAGCTCTCCACGGACTAGCGGGGACCAAGAGACCCAGTACTTC. It translates to CASSSPRTSGDQETQYF. Together with reference TRBV7-2 and TRBJ2-5, the CDR3 gives the full variable domain: GAGVSQSPSNKVTEKGKDVELRCDPISGHTALYWYRQSLGQGLEFLIYFQGNSAPDKSGLPSDRFSAERTGGSVSTLTIQRTQQEDSAVYLCASSSPRTSGDQETQYFGPGTRLLVL.

This clonotype was counted a few times. The rearrangement links TRBV28 to TRBJ2-7, with TRBD2 identical over 7 bases. CDR3 length: 15 amino acids. Germline V gene sequence: CDR1 MDHEN, CDR2 SYDVKM. V lost 4 bases and J lost 5; bases outside the gene matches: 11. The CDR3 here is CASSSPPRGGNEQYF. The CDR3, as DNA: TGTGCCAGCAGTTCCCCCCCCCGCGGGGGTAACGAGCAGTACTTC.

The chain links TRBV19 to TRBJ2-5, with a tentative D call TRBD2 (5 bases). The length of the CDR3 is 12 residues. Per germline, CDR1 LNHDA and CDR2 SQIVND (reference sequence). V was pared by 5 bases and J by 4 bases, with 8 bases between. As DNA, the CDR3 is TGTGCCAGTAGTGAGACTACAGAGACCCAGTACTTC. This encodes CASSETTETQYF.

CDR3 region: CASSDSGFDLYEQYV. The CDR3 DNA sequence: TGTGCCAGCAGTGATAGCGGGTTTGATCTCTACGAGCAGTACGTC. The chain recombines TRBV2 with TRBJ2-7; TRBD2 matches at 7 bases. CDR3 length: 15 amino acids. The germline gives CDR1 SNHLY, CDR2 FYNNEI. Unmatched junction bases numbered 8, after V lost 3 bases and J lost 3 bases.

In this sample, this clonotype turned up a few times. In nucleotides, the CDR3 is TGTGCCAGCAGCTTTAGGGTGGGGGATACGCAGTATTTT. Encoded protein: CASSFRVGDTQYF. The genes are TRBV7-2 and TRBJ2-3, with D unclear. The germline V gene has CDR1 SGHTA and CDR2 FQGNSA. V was clipped by 3 bases and J by 6 bases, with 10 bases between them. The CDR3 is 13 residues long.

This clonotype was seen only a few times. This chain links TRBV9 with TRBJ2-1; 11 bases agree with TRBD2. This CDR3 is built from 16 residues. Germline loops: CDR1 SGDLS, CDR2 YYNGEE. V lost 0 bases and J lost 4; bases outside the gene matches: 3. The CDR3 DNA is TGTGCCAGCAGCGTAGTAGCGGGGGGGCTGTACAATGAGCAGTTCTTC. It yields the protein CASSVVAGGLYNEQFF.